This T cell receptor (beta chain) originates from a study of blood T cell repertoires in COVID-19. In the study overall: Sites in the United States, Italy and Spain provided acute and convalescent COVID-19 samples.

Study processing details: Scientists estimated how many nucleated cells there were by amplifying reference gene primers. The assay was immunoSEQ multiplex PCR, and TCRdb's table has in-frame clones only and misses some. V, J and clone size were drawn from that table, and D and trimming were deduced from the DNA. The table includes hundreds of thousands of clones, nearly 90% detected once. Germline V gene lookup returns CDR1 SGHTA and CDR2 FQGNSA. V was trimmed by 1 base and J by 0 bases, leaving 11 bases between them. This CDR3 contains 16 residues. The receptor was isolated from a young woman who had recovered from COVID-19. Material for sequencing was PBMCs or T cells enriched from blood (not recorded which). This chain links TRBV7-2 with TRBJ2-3; D perhaps matches TRBD2 (5 bases). The CDR3 region is CASSLGPAVSTDTQYF. The CDR3 coding sequence is TGTGCCAGCAGCTTAGGTCCAGCGGTTAGCACAGATACGCAGTATTTT.